The source of this TCR beta chain is a study of PD-1 blockade in classical Hodgkin lymphoma. V lost 3 bases and J 1 base, leaving 4 bases between the germline ends. The length of the CDR3 is 13 residues. Germline-derived CDR1 and CDR2 are MDHEN and SYDVKM. The time point denotes: cycle 4 day 1 (C4D1), after 6 weeks of nivolumab. There was relapse after autologous stem cell transplantation in every patient, and there was variation in brentuximab vedotin exposure. Repertoires were generated with immunoSEQ multiplex PCR, while TCRdb's copy carries only in-frame clones and drops some. The sample holds about 50,000 clones, 90% seen once. The study's findings and limits: For complete responders, baseline diversity was comparable to that of newly diagnosed patients. A reduction in baseline TCR diversity was reportedly seen in newly diagnosed patients relative to healthy donors.

With regard to this clone: The target antigen is unknown.

V and J are TRBV28 and TRBJ1-5; D gene ambiguous. This TCR came from a human donor with classical Hodgkin lymphoma. The source material was peripheral blood mononuclear cells (PBMCs), sampled before the fourth cycle of nivolumab. The DNA of the CDR3 is TGTGCCAGCAGTTTGGGGAGCAATCAGCCCCAGCATTTT. Protein: CASSLGSNQPQHF.